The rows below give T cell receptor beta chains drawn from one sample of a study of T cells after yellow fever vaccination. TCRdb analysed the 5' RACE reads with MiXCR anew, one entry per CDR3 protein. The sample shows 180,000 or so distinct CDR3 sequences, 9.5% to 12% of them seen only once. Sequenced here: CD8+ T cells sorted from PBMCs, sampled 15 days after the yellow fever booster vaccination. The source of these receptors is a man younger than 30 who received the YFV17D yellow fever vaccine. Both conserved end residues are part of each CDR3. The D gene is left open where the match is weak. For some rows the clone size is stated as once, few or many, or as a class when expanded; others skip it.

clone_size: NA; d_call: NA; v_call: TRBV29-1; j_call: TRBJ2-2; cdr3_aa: CSVEDRRGVRAGELFF; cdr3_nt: TGCAGCGTTGAAGACCGGAGGGGGGTACGGGCCGGGGAGCTGTTTTTT
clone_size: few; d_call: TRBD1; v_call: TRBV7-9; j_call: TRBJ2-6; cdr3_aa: CARGRDSDSGANVLTF; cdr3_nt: TGTGCCAGAGGCCGGGACAGCGACTCTGGGGCCAACGTCCTGACTTTC
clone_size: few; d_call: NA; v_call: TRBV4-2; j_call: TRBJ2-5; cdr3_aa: CASSQEVGAQETQYF; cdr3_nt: TGTGCCAGCAGCCAAGAGGTGGGGGCCCAAGAGACCCAGTACTTC
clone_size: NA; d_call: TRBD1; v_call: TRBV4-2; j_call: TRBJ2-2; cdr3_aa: CASSQAGQGNTGELFF; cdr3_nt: TGTGCCAGCAGCCAAGCGGGACAGGGGAACACCGGGGAGCTGTTTTTT
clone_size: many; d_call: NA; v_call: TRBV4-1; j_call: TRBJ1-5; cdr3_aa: CASSKETPSNQPQHF; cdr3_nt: TGCGCCAGCAGTAAGGAAACCCCCTCCAATCAGCCCCAGCATTTT
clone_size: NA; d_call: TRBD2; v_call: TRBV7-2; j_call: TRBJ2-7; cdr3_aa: CASSTMERGWYEQYF; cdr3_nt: TGTGCCAGCAGCACCATGGAGCGGGGGTGGTACGAGCAGTACTTC
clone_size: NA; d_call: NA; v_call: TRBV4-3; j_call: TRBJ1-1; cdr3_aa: CASSQDLAGAHGTEAFF; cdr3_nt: TGCGCCAGCAGCCAAGATTTGGCAGGGGCTCATGGCACTGAAGCTTTCTTT
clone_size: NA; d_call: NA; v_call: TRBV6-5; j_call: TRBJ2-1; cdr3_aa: CASRAVGQIYNEQFF; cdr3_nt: TGTGCCAGCAGAGCGGTCGGGCAGATCTACAATGAGCAGTTCTTC
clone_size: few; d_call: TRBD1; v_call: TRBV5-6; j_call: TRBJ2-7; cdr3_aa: CASSRDRSKQYF; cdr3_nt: TGTGCCAGCAGCAGGGACAGGTCAAAGCAGTACTTC
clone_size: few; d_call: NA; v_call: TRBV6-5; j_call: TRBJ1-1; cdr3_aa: CASSPRAVMNTEAFF; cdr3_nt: TGTGCCAGCAGTCCACGGGCGGTAATGAACACTGAAGCTTTCTTT
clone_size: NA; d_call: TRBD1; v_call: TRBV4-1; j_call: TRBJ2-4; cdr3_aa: CASSQTGTGGSPRNIQYF; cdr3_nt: TGCGCCAGCAGCCAAACCGGGACAGGGGGCTCGCCAAGGAACATTCAGTACTTC
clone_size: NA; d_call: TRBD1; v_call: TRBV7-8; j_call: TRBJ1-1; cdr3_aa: CASSSFGQGTEAFF; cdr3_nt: TGTGCCAGCAGCTCGTTCGGACAGGGCACTGAAGCTTTCTTT
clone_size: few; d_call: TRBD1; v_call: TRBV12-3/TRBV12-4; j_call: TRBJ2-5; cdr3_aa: CASSHLPGQGVQETQYF; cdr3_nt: TGTGCCAGCAGCCACCTCCCGGGACAGGGGGTCCAAGAGACCCAGTACTTC
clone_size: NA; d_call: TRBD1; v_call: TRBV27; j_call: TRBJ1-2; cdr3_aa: CASRTDRGTYGYTF; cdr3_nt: TGTGCCAGCAGAACCGACAGGGGGACCTATGGCTACACCTTC
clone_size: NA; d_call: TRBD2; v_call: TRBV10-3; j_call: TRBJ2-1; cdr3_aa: CAISDPSGGWSGEQFF; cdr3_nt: TGTGCCATCAGTGACCCTAGCGGGGGTTGGTCTGGTGAGCAGTTCTTC
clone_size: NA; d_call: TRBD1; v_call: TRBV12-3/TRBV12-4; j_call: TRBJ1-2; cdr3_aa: CASKGTGYYGYTF; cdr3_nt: TGTGCCAGCAAGGGGACAGGCTACTATGGCTACACCTTC
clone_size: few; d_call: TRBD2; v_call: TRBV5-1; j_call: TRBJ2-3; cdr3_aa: CASSASLAGRTDTQYF; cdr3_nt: TGCGCCAGCAGCGCGAGTCTAGCGGGGCGCACAGATACGCAGTATTTT
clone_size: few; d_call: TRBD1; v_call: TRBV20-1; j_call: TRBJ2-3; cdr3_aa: CSARDWDRTDTQYF; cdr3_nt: TGCAGTGCTAGAGATTGGGACAGGACAGATACGCAGTATTTT
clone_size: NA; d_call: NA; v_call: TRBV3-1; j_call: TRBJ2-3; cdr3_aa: CASSQGWYSDTQYF; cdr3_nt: TGTGCCAGCAGCCAAGGATGGTATTCAGATACGCAGTATTTT
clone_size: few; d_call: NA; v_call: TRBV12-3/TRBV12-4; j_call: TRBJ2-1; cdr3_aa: CASSLGGGPLYNEQFF; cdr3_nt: TGTGCCAGCAGTCTAGGAGGGGGGCCCCTGTACAATGAGCAGTTCTTC
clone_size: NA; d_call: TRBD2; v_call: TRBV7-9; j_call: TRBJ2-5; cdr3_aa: CASSLGEGETQYF; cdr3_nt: TGTGCCAGCAGCTTAGGGGAGGGAGAGACCCAGTACTTC
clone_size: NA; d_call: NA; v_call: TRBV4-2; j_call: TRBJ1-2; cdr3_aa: CASSQERAGNYGYTF; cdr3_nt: TGTGCCAGCAGCCAAGAAAGGGCAGGGAACTATGGCTACACCTTC